These 3 T cell receptor beta chains were sequenced from one sample in a study of cytomegalovirus exposure and HLA in healthy donors. The PCR had 60 Vbeta and 13 Jbeta primers. Data came from immunoSEQ multiplex PCR; TCRdb stores just in-frame clones and leaves some out. The sample shows 100,000 to 150,000 clones, about four fifths of them seen only once. The sequenced material came from PBMCs. These receptors were obtained from a man aged 25 to 40 in good health and CMV-seronegative.

The chain combines TRBV11-2 with TRBJ1-5; no clear D gene. V was trimmed by 3 bases and J by 4 bases, leaving 7 bases between them. The germline V gene has CDR1 SGHAT and CDR2 FQNNGV. The CDR3 totals 13 residues. This CDR3 reads CASSFSDNQPQHF. CDR3 nucleotides: TGTGCCAGCAGCTTTAGTGATAATCAGCCCCAGCATTTT.

The rearrangement joins TRBV2 to TRBJ2-3; 12 bases are a match to TRBD2. The CDR3 runs to 16 residues. V lost 5 bases, J lost 2 bases, and 5 bases stayed unmatched. Germline V lookup: CDR1 SNHLY, CDR2 FYNNEI. CDR3 in amino acids: CASSLAGGSPTDTQYF. The CDR3 region has the DNA TGTGCCAGCAGTCTAGCGGGAGGGAGCCCCACAGATACGCAGTATTTT.

Only one count was recorded for this clone. The chain combines TRBV19 with TRBJ1-2; unclear D gene. The germline gives CDR1 LNHDA, CDR2 SQIVND (reference sequence). V lost 0 bases to trimming and J lost 4 bases, with 6 bases between them. CDR3 length: 13 residues. CDR3 in DNA: TGTGCCAGTAGTATAGAATTCGGCTATGGCTACACCTTC. It yields the protein CASSIEFGYGYTF.